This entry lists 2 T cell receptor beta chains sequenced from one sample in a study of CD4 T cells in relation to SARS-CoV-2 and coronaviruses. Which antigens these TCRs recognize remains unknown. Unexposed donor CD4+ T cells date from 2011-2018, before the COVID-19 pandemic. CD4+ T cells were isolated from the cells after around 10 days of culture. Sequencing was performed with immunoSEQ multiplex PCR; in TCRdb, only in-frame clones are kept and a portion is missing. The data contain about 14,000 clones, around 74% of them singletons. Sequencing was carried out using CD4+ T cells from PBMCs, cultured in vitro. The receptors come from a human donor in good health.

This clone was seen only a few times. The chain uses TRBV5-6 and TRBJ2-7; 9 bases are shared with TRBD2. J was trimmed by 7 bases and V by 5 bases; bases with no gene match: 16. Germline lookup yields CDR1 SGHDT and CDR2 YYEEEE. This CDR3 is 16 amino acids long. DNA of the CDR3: TGTGCCAGCAGTATTGGTCCTCTAGCGGGATGGAATGAGCAGTACTTC. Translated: CASSIGPLAGWNEQYF.

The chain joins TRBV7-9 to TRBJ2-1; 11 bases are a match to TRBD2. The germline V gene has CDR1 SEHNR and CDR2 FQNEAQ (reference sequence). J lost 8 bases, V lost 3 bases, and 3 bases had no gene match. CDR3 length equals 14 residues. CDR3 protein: CASSFGSGRDEQFF. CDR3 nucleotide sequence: TGTGCCAGCAGCTTCGGTAGCGGGAGGGATGAGCAGTTCTTC.